The next 27 T cell receptor beta chains were all read from a single sample in a study of blood T cell repertoires in COVID-19. Repertoires were generated with immunoSEQ multiplex PCR, while TCRdb's copy carries only in-frame clones and drops some. The sample yields 300,000 to 350,000 clones, roughly 87% seen once. The sequenced sample consisted of peripheral blood. The origin of the receptors is a man between 18 and 35 years old with active or convalescent COVID-19.

This rearrangement joins TRBV6-5 to TRBJ2-1; D perhaps matches TRBD2 (6 bases). V gave up 0 bases and J gave up 1 base, with 7 bases separating them. CDR1 and CDR2 from the germline V gene are MNHEY and SVGAGI. This CDR3 is built from 15 residues. The CDR3 DNA sequence: TGTGCCAGCAGTTACTCGGCGGGATCCTACAATGAGCAGTTCTTC. Protein: CASSYSAGSYNEQFF.

V usage is TRBV6-2 or TRBV6-3 and J usage is TRBJ2-3; perhaps TRBD2 as D (5 bases). The V gene lost 6 bases and the J gene lost 5 bases, with 21 bases spanning the gap. Per the germline V gene, CDR1 is MNHEY and CDR2 is SVGEGT. CDR3 size: 16 residues. Written as DNA, the CDR3 is TGTGCCAGCAGCATAGGACTCCTTCCTTCGGGAGATACGCAGTATTTT. It encodes CASSIGLLPSGDTQYF.

The genes are TRBV27 and TRBJ1-5, with a tentative D call TRBD1 (5 bases). With 5 bases removed from V and 4 bases from J, the gap between germline ends came to 9 bases. Germline loops: CDR1 MNHEY, CDR2 SMNVEV (reference sequence). This CDR3 is 13 amino acids long. The CDR3 nucleotides are TGTGCCAGCAGTCGAGGACAAAATCAGCCCCAGCATTTT. Translating gives CASSRGQNQPQHF.

The rearrangement joins TRBV29-1 to TRBJ1-1, with a possible D match to TRBD1 (5 bases). V was shortened by 5 bases and J by 4 bases, with 17 bases between the two germline ends. The CDR3 runs to 14 residues. Germline lookup yields CDR1 SQVTM and CDR2 ANQGSEA. The CDR3 DNA reads TGCAGCGTTCGTTTAGGGGTTTCTTTCACTGAAGCTTTCTTT. Its translation is CSVRLGVSFTEAFF.

The rearrangement joins TRBV20-1 to TRBJ2-4; perhaps TRBD2 as D (5 bases). In germline, CDR1 is DFQATT, CDR2 SNEGSKA (reference sequence). CDR3 length: 15 amino acids. V was trimmed by 3 bases and J by 3 bases, leaving 15 bases between them. CDR3 DNA sequence: TGCAGTGCTAGTCGGAGCGGTATTGGCAAAAACATTCAGTACTTC. Its translation is CSASRSGIGKNIQYF.

The chain employs TRBV19 and TRBJ2-7; 12 nucleotides align to TRBD2. V was pared by 9 bases and J by 3 bases, with 3 bases of the junction left unmatched. Germline CDR1 and CDR2: LNHDA and SQIVND (reference sequence). The CDR3 loop spans 13 amino acids. The CDR3 DNA follows: TGTGCCAGCAGACTAGCGGGAGACTACGAGCAGTACTTC. It codes for CASRLAGDYEQYF.

The chain employs TRBV3-1 (or the pseudogene TRBV3-2) and TRBJ1-4; D is perhaps TRBD1 (5 bases). The CDR3 sequence is 16 residues long. Trimming pared 4 bases from V and 9 bases from J, leaving 21 bases between. The germline V gene has CDR1 LGHDT and CDR2 YNNKEL (reference sequence). The DNA for the CDR3 is TGTGCCAGCAGCCCTCCCGAGCGGGCCAGGGCGAAAAAACTGTTTTTT. Protein product: CASSPPERARAKKLFF.

The V and J genes are TRBV11-1 and TRBJ2-1, with D unresolved. The germline V gene encodes CDR1 SGHAT and CDR2 FQDESV (reference sequence). The CDR3 covers 15 residues. V was pared by 2 bases and J by 0 bases, with 8 bases between. CDR3 sequence: CASSLLSVSYNEQFF. The CDR3 DNA follows: TGTGCCAGCAGCTTACTGTCGGTCTCCTACAATGAGCAGTTCTTC.

The chain joins TRBV15 to TRBJ1-2; the D is unclear. The CDR3 contains 16 residues. V lost 0 bases and J 4 bases, leaving 15 bases between the germline ends. Germline values: CDR1 LNHNV, CDR2 YYDKDF (reference sequence). Written as DNA, the CDR3 is TGTGCCACCAGCAGAGATCTCGGAGGCGCCACCTATGGCTACACCTTC. Its protein product is CATSRDLGGATYGYTF. The whole variable domain, remainder taken from reference TRBV15 and TRBJ1-2, is DAMVIQNPRYQVTQFGKPVTLSCSQTLNHNVMYWYQQKSSQAPKLLFHYYDKDFNNEADTPDNFQSRRPNTSFCFLDIRSPGLGDTAMYLCATSRDLGGATYGYTFGSGTRLTVV.

The chain links TRBV18 to TRBJ1-6; D is ambiguous. Germline V gives CDR1 KGHSH, CDR2 LQKENI. There are 18 residues in the CDR3. Trimming stripped 3 bases from V and 7 bases from J, with 22 bases between. Here the CDR3 reads CASSPWVISSSENSPLHF. CDR3 nucleotides: TGTGCCAGCTCACCCTGGGTTATTAGTAGCAGTGAAAATTCACCCCTCCACTTT. Full variable domain (remainder filled in from reference TRBV18 and TRBJ1-6): NAGVMQNPRHLVRRRGQEARLRCSPMKGHSHVYWYRQLPEEGLKFMVYLQKENIIDESGMPKERFSAEFPKEGPSILRIQQVVRGDSAAYFCASSPWVISSSENSPLHFGNGTRLTVT.

In its sample, this clone was seen once. This chain joins TRBV4-1 and TRBJ2-1; perhaps TRBD2 as D (6 bases). V dropped 4 bases and J dropped 6 bases, with 16 bases sitting between them. Per germline, CDR1 MGHRA and CDR2 YSYEKL. This CDR3 is 15 amino acids long. The CDR3 DNA follows: TGCGCCAGCAGCCGCCTACGGGGAGGTGGCAATGAGCAGTTCTTC. This translates into CASSRLRGGGNEQFF.

The V and J genes are TRBV9 and TRBJ2-1; 12 bases line up with TRBD2. V shed 0 bases, J shed 7 bases, and the junction held 2 bases outside the gene matches. The germline CDR1 and CDR2 sequences are SGDLS and YYNGEE. CDR3 length: 15 residues. The CDR3 reads CASSVASGGANEQFF. The CDR3 coding sequence is TGTGCCAGCAGCGTAGCTAGCGGGGGGGCAAATGAGCAGTTCTTC.

The rearrangement joins TRBV18 to TRBJ2-5, with 10 positions matching TRBD2. The trim removed 6 bases at V and 5 bases at J, leaving 9 bases unmatched. Germline V CDR1 and CDR2: KGHSH, LQKENI. The CDR3 is 15 residues long. CDR3 in amino acids: CASSTIAGGQETQYF. CDR3 DNA: TGTGCCAGCTCGACGATAGCGGGAGGACAGGAGACCCAGTACTTC.

This sequence joins TRBV28 and TRBJ1-5, with D perhaps matching TRBD1 (5 bases). The V end was cut by 8 bases, the J end by 3 bases, with 11 bases between. There are 13 residues in the CDR3. Per the germline V gene, CDR1 is MDHEN and CDR2 is SYDVKM. Here the CDR3 reads CASSWGVNQPQHF. CDR3 bases: TGTGCCAGCTCATGGGGGGTCAATCAGCCCCAGCATTTT.

This chain joins TRBV11-3 and TRBJ2-2; 7 positions agree with TRBD1. This CDR3 is built from 16 residues. CDR1 and CDR2 from the germline V gene are SGHNT and YENEEA. V was clipped by 5 bases and J by 0 bases; unmatched bases: 6. As DNA, the CDR3 is TGTGCCAGCAGCCCGAGGACAGGACCGAACACCGGGGAGCTGTTTTTT. Amino acids: CASSPRTGPNTGELFF.

This clone was observed a few times. The chain couples TRBV6-5 to TRBJ1-1; D call uncertain. The CDR3 extends over 11 amino acids. Looked up from germline, CDR1 is MNHEY and CDR2 is SVGAGI. The ends were cut back, 6 bases at V and 5 bases at J, with 7 bases in the middle. CDR3 region: CASRAGTEAFF. In DNA, the CDR3 is TGTGCCAGCAGGGCCGGGACTGAAGCTTTCTTT.

The V and J genes are TRBV7-8 and TRBJ1-5; no clear D. CDR3 length equals 17 residues. With 0 bases removed from V and 5 bases from J, the gap between germline ends came to 17 bases. Germline assignment: CDR1 SGHVS and CDR2 FQNEAQ. The CDR3 nucleotides read TGTGCCAGCAGCTTAGCAGGAGGGTTAAGGAAAGATCAGCCCCAGCATTTT. Encoded protein: CASSLAGGLRKDQPQHF.

V usage is TRBV19 and J usage is TRBJ1-5; 8 positions agree with TRBD1. The CDR3 contains 15 residues. Trimming took 7 bases from V and 0 from J; bases not matched to a gene: 5. CDR1 is LNHDA and CDR2 is SQIVND in the germline V gene (reference sequence). The CDR3 spells CASKFDRGSNQPQHF. Written as DNA, the CDR3 is TGTGCCAGTAAATTCGACAGGGGTAGCAATCAGCCCCAGCATTTT.

The chain combines TRBV27 with TRBJ1-1; D perhaps matches TRBD1 (6 bases). The ends were cut back, 5 bases at V and 0 bases at J, with 13 bases in the middle. CDR1 MNHEY and CDR2 SMNVEV come from the germline V gene (reference sequence). CDR3 length equals 15 residues. This CDR3 reads CASSPIQGLNTEAFF. In DNA, the CDR3 is TGTGCCAGCAGTCCCATACAGGGTCTGAACACTGAAGCTTTCTTT.

CDR3 amino acids: CASRKTGDHEQYF. The CDR3 nucleotides read TGTGCCAGCAGAAAGACAGGGGACCACGAGCAGTACTTC. The chain joins TRBV11-2 to TRBJ2-7; 8 nucleotides line up with TRBD1. V was clipped by 6 bases and J by 5 bases; unmatched bases: 6. Germline lookup yields CDR1 SGHAT and CDR2 FQNNGV. The CDR3 is 13 amino acids.

The chain uses TRBV4-3 and TRBJ2-3; D is ambiguous. CDR1 LGHNA and CDR2 YSLEER come from the germline V gene. V lost 0 bases and J lost 0, with 10 bases in between. This CDR3 contains 16 residues. The CDR3 sequence: CASSQDLELSTDTQYF. In nucleotides, the CDR3 is TGCGCCAGCAGCCAAGACCTGGAGCTTAGCACAGATACGCAGTATTTT.

This chain uses TRBV4-3 with TRBJ1-1; D unclear. V was clipped by 0 bases and J by 1 base, with 3 bases between them. This CDR3 has 13 residues. The germline CDR1 and CDR2 sequences are LGHNA and YSLEER. The CDR3 bases are TGCGCCAGCAGCCAAGAACAGAACACTGAAGCTTTCTTT. This translates into CASSQEQNTEAFF.

This chain connects TRBV19 to TRBJ2-1, with 7 positions matching TRBD2. The CDR3 has 14 amino acids. V shed 4 bases, J shed 4 bases, and the junction held 4 bases outside the gene matches. The germline gives CDR1 LNHDA, CDR2 SQIVND (reference sequence). CDR3 coding DNA: TGTGCCAGTAGTACCCGGGGAGGGTACAATGAGCAGTTCTTC. This encodes CASSTRGGYNEQFF.

The genes are TRBV13 and TRBJ2-7, with TRBD1 matching 7 bases. Germline trimming cut 4 bases from V and 2 bases from J; bases unmatched to any gene: 8. Germline V CDR1 and CDR2: PRHDT, FYEKMQ (reference sequence). The CDR3 is 15 residues long. The CDR3 DNA reads as TGTGCCAGCAGCTACCGGGACAGCGTTACCTACGAGCAGTACTTC. It specifies CASSYRDSVTYEQYF.

The genes are TRBV28 and TRBJ2-3; 9 bases line up with TRBD1. CDR1 is MDHEN and CDR2 is SYDVKM in the germline V gene. This CDR3 has 17 residues. V was pared by 2 bases and J by 1 base, with 7 bases of the junction left unmatched. This CDR3 reads CASSLGLGQGGTDTQYF. The CDR3 DNA follows: TGTGCCAGCAGTTTAGGTCTGGGACAGGGAGGCACAGATACGCAGTATTTT.

The chain joins TRBV9 to TRBJ1-5; 7 nucleotides agree with TRBD1. The V and J ends lost 7 bases and 2 bases, in that order; junction bases with no gene match: 6. The CDR3 totals 14 residues. Germline values: CDR1 SGDLS, CDR2 YYNGEE. The CDR3 sequence is CASATGAGNQPQHF. The CDR3 nucleotides read TGTGCCAGCGCCACAGGGGCGGGCAATCAGCCCCAGCATTTT.

The CDR3 sequence is CATSREGWEGQTGELFF. Written as DNA, the CDR3 is TGTGCCACCAGCAGAGAAGGGTGGGAGGGCCAGACCGGGGAGCTGTTTTTT. This rearrangement joins TRBV15 to TRBJ2-2, with 7 positions matching TRBD2. V dropped 0 bases and J dropped 5; count of bases not matched to a gene: 9. This CDR3 is built from 17 residues. In germline, CDR1 is LNHNV, CDR2 YYDKDF (reference sequence).